Here is one T cell receptor (beta chain) with its context. Its cognate antigen is unknown. A sample-barcoded 5' primer and a J-beta primer mix were used in a second PCR of roughly 6 to 12 cycles. TCRdb used MiXCR to reprocess the 5' RACE reads, holding one entry per CDR3 protein. The sample carries more than 1.4 million distinct CDR3 sequences, approximately 38% recorded once. These data come from a study of blood T cells in healthy people across ages. Study findings and constraints: Among T cells, TCR beta diversity per million cells dropped roughly linearly as age rose. Estimated diversity that came from one million T cells was considered an underestimate. CMV infection status of these donors was not known.

The CDR3 runs to 15 residues. Between the trimmed V and J ends, which lost 0 bases and 2 bases, there was a span of 11 bases. Germline assignment: CDR1 WNHNN and CDR2 SYGVQD (reference sequence). The chain is built from TRBV10-1 and TRBJ2-7; tentative D call: TRBD1 (6 bases). The sample comprised blood. The sequence was obtained from a woman aged 18-29 years in good health. The CDR3: CASSESTGLTYEQYF. DNA of the CDR3: TGCGCCAGCAGTGAGTCGACAGGCCTTACCTACGAGCAGTACTTC.